This T cell receptor beta chain was identified in a study of cytomegalovirus exposure and HLA in healthy donors. Study findings and constraints: The authors excluded some V segments, including TRBV6-2 and TRBV6-3, as indistinguishable.

Vbeta (60) and Jbeta (13) primers were used in the PCR. Only in-frame clones appear in the TCRdb table, and some are missing; sequencing was by immunoSEQ multiplex PCR. The data show 150,000 to 200,000 clones, around 82% seen once. This clone came up a few times. The antigen is undetermined. Despite likely unrecorded immune exposures, the donors were nominally healthy at the time of sampling. Germline loops: CDR1 LGHNA, CDR2 YNFKEQ. J lost 5 bases, V lost 0 bases, and 14 bases had no gene match. The CDR3 is 20 amino acids. This clonotype originated in a woman between 50 and 59 years old in good health and CMV-seropositive. The V call is TRBV4-2, the J call TRBJ2-3; TRBD2 agrees at 13 bases. The sample comprised PBMCs. The CDR3 region has the DNA TGTGCCAGCAGCCAAGATTTGACTAGCGGGGGGCAAGGTGTTAGAGATACGCAGTATTTT. This encodes CASSQDLTSGGQGVRDTQYF.